This T cell receptor (beta chain) stems from a study of blood T cell repertoires in COVID-19. Study overall: Samples of COVID-19 (acute and convalescent) were obtained from the United States, Italy and Spain. Sources were T cells, B-cell-depleted T cells, or PBMCs; the material itself was cDNA or gDNA.

The CDR3 is 17 residues long. The germline V gene has CDR1 SQVTM and CDR2 ANQGSEA. Trimming stripped 3 bases from V and 4 bases from J, with 24 bases between. Profiled with immunoSEQ multiplex PCR; TCRdb holds only in-frame clones, not every one. The sample has about 170,000 clones; around 92% are singletons. Enrolled during active infection, Seattle patients were then followed longitudinally. This chain joins TRBV29-1 and TRBJ1-2; D not resolved. The sequencing input was peripheral blood. This receptor was taken from a man aged 30 to 45 with COVID-19, enrolled during active disease. CDR3 nucleotide sequence: TGCAGCGTTGAGGAAATGGAGCAGACCCTCCTAGGCTATGGCTACACCTTC. Translated, it gives CSVEEMEQTLLGYGYTF.